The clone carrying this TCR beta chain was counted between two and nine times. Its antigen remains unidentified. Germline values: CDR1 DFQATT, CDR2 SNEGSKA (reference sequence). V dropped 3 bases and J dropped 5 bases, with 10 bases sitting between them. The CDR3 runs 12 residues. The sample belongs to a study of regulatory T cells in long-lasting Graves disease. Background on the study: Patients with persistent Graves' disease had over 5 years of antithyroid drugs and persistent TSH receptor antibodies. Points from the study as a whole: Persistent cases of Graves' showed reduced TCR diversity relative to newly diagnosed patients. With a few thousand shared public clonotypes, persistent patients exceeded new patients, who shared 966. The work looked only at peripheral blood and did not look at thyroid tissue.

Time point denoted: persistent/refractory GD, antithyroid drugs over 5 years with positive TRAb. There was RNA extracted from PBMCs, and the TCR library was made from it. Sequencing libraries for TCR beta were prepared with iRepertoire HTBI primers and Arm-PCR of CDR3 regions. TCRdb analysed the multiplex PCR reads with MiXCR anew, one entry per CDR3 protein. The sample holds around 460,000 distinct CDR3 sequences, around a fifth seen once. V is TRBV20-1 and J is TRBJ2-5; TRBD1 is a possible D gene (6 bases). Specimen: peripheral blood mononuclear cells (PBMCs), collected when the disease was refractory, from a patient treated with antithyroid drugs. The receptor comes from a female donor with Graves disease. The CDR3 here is CSASTGRETQYF. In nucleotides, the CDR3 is TGCAGTGCTAGCACAGGGCGGGAGACCCAGTACTTC.